The T cell receptor (beta chain) under discussion was sequenced for a study of tumor-infiltrating lymphocytes in oesophageal squamous cell carcinoma. TCRdb independently ran MiXCR on the PCR reads; one entry per CDR3 protein. The table has approximately 20,000 distinct CDR3 sequences, 35% to 40% seen once. This clonotype is medium-sized in the sample. This CDR3 has 13 residues. V trimming: 4 bases; J trimming: 8 bases; junction bases outside the gene matches: 7. Germline V gives CDR1 MNHEY, CDR2 SMNVEV (reference sequence). The sequenced sample consisted of esophageal tumor tissue. V usage is TRBV27 and J usage is TRBJ2-5; 7 bases are shared with TRBD2. The receptor's source is a male donor with esophageal squamous cell carcinoma. This chain's CDR3 is CASSSGLGFTQYF. The DNA of the CDR3 is TGTGCCAGCAGTTCCGGACTAGGATTCACCCAGTACTTC.